A selection of T cell receptor beta chains follows, all from one sample in a study of shared clonotypes between healthy human individuals. Clones were read by immunoSEQ multiplex PCR, and TCRdb kept only the in-frame ones, dropping some. Found here are roughly 1,000,000 clones, about four fifths of them singletons; the top ten hold approximately 0.5%. Specimen: memory CD4+ T cells from PBMCs. These receptors were obtained from a man aged 18 to 35 in good health. Some clones in this sample may be carry-over from other donors' samples. The CDR3 runs from the conserved cysteine through the conserved F or W. A D gene is named only where the DNA matches it firmly. Part of the rows lack a size; the others show once, few, many or a class for expanded clones.

length	D	size	V	J	DNA	CDR3
16	TRBD2	-	TRBV2	TRBJ2-5	TGTGCCAGCAGTGAGACTAGCGGGACGACTCTTAAGACCCAGTACTTC	CASSETSGTTLKTQYF
17	-	-	TRBV7-9	TRBJ2-7	TGTGCCAGCAGCTTAGCGAGGAGTACCAGGGGGGCCTACGAGCAGTACTTC	CASSLARSTRGAYEQYF
15	TRBD2	-	TRBV4-1	TRBJ2-7	TGCGCCAGCAGCCAAGATAGTAGCGGGGTGCAGGAGCAGTACTTC	CASSQDSSGVQEQYF
15	TRBD2	-	TRBV5-4	TRBJ2-3	TGTGCCAGCAGCTGGACTAGCGGGGAGGAAGATACGCAGTATTTT	CASSWTSGEEDTQYF
18	-	-	TRBV5-1	TRBJ2-7	TGCGCCAGCAGCTTGGCCGGCACGTCCGGCGGGAAAGTGTACGAGCAGTACTTC	CASSLAGTSGGKVYEQYF
14	-	few	TRBV27	TRBJ1-4	TGTGCCAGCAGTTTTCGGGGAATCGGGGAAAAACTGTTTTTT	CASSFRGIGEKLFF
15	-	-	TRBV7-9	TRBJ1-4	TGTGCCAGCAGCGGAGGTGGCAGCGGGGGGGAAAAACTGTTTTTT	CASSGGGSGGEKLFF
17	-	-	TRBV7-6	TRBJ2-2	TGTGCCAGCAGCTTAGCGTCGGGCGCCGTGAACACCGGGGAGCTGTTTTTT	CASSLASGAVNTGELFF
15	-	-	TRBV7-3	TRBJ2-3	TGTGCCAGCAGCTTAACGTTAGGTGCGGCAGATACGCAGTATTTT	CASSLTLGAADTQYF
14	TRBD2	-	TRBV7-3	TRBJ2-4	TGTGCCAGCAGCCCGGGAGGTTTGGGAAACATTCAGTACTTC	CASSPGGLGNIQYF
15	-	-	TRBV5-1	TRBJ2-2	TGCGCCAGCAGCTTGTTGGGGGTGAACACCGGGGAGCTGTTTTTT	CASSLLGVNTGELFF
16	-	-	TRBV5-1	TRBJ2-7	TGCGCCAGCAGCTTGGCCGGGGGAACCCAAAGGGACGAGCAGTACTTC	CASSLAGGTQRDEQYF
16	-	-	TRBV14	TRBJ2-1	TGTGCCAGCAGCGAGACAGTGGCTCGCTCCTACAATGAGCAGTTCTTC	CASSETVARSYNEQFF
16	TRBD1	-	TRBV7-9	TRBJ1-1	TGTGCCAGCAGCCGTACCGGACAGGAGCATGCCGCAGAAGCTTTCTTT	CASSRTGQEHAAEAFF
15	-	once	TRBV28	TRBJ1-4	TGTGCCAGCAGTAAGCCGGGACAACCGGGGGAAAAACTGTTTTTT	CASSKPGQPGEKLFF
12	-	-	TRBV5-8	TRBJ1-5	TGTGCCAGCCGGGAGGGTTATCAGCCCCAGCATTTT	CASREGYQPQHF
12	-	few	TRBV28	TRBJ2-2	TGTGCCAGCAGTTTGTCGACCGGGGAGCTGTTTTTT	CASSLSTGELFF
13	-	-	TRBV2	TRBJ2-2	TGTGCCAGCAGTGCTAGGGGGACCGGGGAGCTGTTTTTT	CASSARGTGELFF
17	TRBD2	-	TRBV4-1	TRBJ2-1	TGCGCCAGCAGCCAAGATTGGTCGGGAGGGCCCTACAATGAGCAGTTCTTC	CASSQDWSGGPYNEQFF
16	-	-	TRBV29-1	TRBJ1-2	TGCAGCGTGTCCCGGGCCGACGGATACGTCTACTATGGCTACACCTTC	CSVSRADGYVYYGYTF
13	TRBD1	-	TRBV10-3	TRBJ1-1	TGTGCCAGCGCCGACAGGGACCACACTGAAGCTTTCTTT	CASADRDHTEAFF
14	-	-	TRBV9	TRBJ1-1	TGTGCCAGCAGCGTTTCCGGCGAGAACACTGAAGCTTTCTTT	CASSVSGENTEAFF
15	TRBD2	few	TRBV5-1	TRBJ2-7	TGCGCCAGCAGCTTGGACAGCGGGAGTGTCTACGAGCAGTACTTC	CASSLDSGSVYEQYF
15	TRBD1	few	TRBV19	TRBJ1-5	TGTGCCAGTAGAACCTGGACAGGCCCGCATCAGCCCCAGCATTTT	CASRTWTGPHQPQHF
17	TRBD1	-	TRBV11-2	TRBJ1-5	TGTGCCAGCAGCTTATTAGGGGGCCTGTATAGCAATCAGCCCCAGCATTTT	CASSLLGGLYSNQPQHF
10	-	-	TRBV7-9	TRBJ1-1	TGTGCCAGCAGCTTAGTCTCCGCTTTCTTT	CASSLVSAFF
14	-	-	TRBV5-1	TRBJ2-7	TGCGCCAGCAGCTTGGACCCGGGGGCCGGCGAGCAGTACTTC	CASSLDPGAGEQYF